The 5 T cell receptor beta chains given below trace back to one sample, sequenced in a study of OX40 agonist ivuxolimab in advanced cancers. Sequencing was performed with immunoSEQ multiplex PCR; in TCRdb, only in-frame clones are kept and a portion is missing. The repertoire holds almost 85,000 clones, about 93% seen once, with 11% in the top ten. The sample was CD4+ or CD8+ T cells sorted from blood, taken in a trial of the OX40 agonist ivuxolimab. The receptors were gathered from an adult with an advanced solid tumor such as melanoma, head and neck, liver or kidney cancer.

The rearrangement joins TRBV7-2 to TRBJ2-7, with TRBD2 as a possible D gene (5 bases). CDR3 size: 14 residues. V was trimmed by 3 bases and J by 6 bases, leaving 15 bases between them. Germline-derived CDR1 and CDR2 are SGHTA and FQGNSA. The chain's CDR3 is CASSFNDFRGEQYF. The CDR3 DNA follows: TGTGCCAGCAGCTTCAATGACTTCCGGGGCGAGCAGTACTTC.

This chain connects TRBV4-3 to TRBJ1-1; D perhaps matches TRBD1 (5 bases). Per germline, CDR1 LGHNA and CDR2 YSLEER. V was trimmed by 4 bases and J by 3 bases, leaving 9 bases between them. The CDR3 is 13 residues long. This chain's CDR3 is CASSLGRYTEAFF. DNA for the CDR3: TGCGCCAGCAGCCTGGGGCGGTACACTGAAGCTTTCTTT.

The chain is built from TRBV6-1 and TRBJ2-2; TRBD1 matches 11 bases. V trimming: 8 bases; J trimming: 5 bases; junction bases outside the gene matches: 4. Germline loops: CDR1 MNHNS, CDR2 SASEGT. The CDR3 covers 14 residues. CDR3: CASWTGGRTGELFF. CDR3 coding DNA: TGTGCCAGCTGGACAGGGGGCAGGACCGGGGAGCTGTTTTTT.

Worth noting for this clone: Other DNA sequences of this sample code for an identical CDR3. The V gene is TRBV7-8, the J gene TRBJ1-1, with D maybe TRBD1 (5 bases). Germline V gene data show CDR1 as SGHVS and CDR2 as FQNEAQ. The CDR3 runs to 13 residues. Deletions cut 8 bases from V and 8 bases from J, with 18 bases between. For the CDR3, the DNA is TGTGCCAGCTACTTTAATACAGGAGGCGAAGCTTTCTTT. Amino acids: CASYFNTGGEAFF.

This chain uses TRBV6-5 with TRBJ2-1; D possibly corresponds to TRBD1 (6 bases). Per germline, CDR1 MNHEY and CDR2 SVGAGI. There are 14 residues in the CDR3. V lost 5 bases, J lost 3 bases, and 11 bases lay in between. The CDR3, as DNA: TGTGCCAGCAGTCCAGACAGGCTCTACAATGAGCAGTTCTTC. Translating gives CASSPDRLYNEQFF.